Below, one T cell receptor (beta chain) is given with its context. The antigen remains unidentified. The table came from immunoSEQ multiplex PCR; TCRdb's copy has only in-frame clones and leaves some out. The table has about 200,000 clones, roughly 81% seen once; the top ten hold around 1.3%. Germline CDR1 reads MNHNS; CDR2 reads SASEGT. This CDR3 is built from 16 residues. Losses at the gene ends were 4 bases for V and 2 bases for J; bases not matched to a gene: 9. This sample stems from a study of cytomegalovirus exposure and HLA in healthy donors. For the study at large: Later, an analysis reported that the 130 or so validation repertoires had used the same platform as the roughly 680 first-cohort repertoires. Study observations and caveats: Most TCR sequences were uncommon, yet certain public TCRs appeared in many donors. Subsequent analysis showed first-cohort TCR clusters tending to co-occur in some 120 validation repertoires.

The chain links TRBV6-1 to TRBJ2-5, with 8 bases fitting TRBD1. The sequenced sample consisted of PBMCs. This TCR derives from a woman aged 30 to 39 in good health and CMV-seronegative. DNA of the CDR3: TGTGCCAGCAGTGCCCACAGGGGGGTGGGACAAGAGACCCAGTACTTC. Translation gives CASSAHRGVGQETQYF.